This T cell receptor beta chain came from a study of response to subunit inactivated influenza vaccine. General observations from the study: Seasonal influenza vaccination, on each occasion, was suggested by the authors to recruit few new T cells.

TCRdb independently ran MiXCR on the RT-PCR reads; one entry per CDR3 protein. The table shows 490,000 or so distinct CDR3 sequences, with 7.6% occurring only once. Trimming removed 2 bases at V and 0 bases at J, with 9 bases between. The CDR3 has 15 amino acids. Per the germline V gene, CDR1 is SGDLS and CDR2 is YYNGEE. Note on this clonotype: The antigen is not known.

The receptor was derived from a man between 50 and 69 years old who received an inactivated influenza vaccine. The V call is TRBV9, the J call TRBJ1-3, with D tentatively TRBD1 (6 bases). This sample comprised PBMCs from blood, obtained around 2 years after vaccination. Written as DNA, the CDR3 is TGTGCCAGCAGCGTCCAGGGGAGCTCTGGAAACACCATATATTTT. It encodes CASSVQGSSGNTIYF.